This TCR beta chain was retrieved from a study of metastatic and nonmetastatic thyroid tumors. Study-level information: For malignant and benign thyroid patients, tumor or nodule tissue and blood were the sources whose repertoires were compared.

Germline V gene data show CDR1 as SGHRS and CDR2 as YFSETQ. The CDR3 contains 16 residues. V was clipped by 4 bases and J by 0 bases; unmatched bases: 6. In its sample, this clone was seen many times. The antigen is unknown. Thyroid surgery had not been preceded by any treatment in any patient. In the source study's methods: Variation in CDR3 across clinicopathological groups served as the basis for constructing a distant-metastasis classifier in papillary thyroid cancer. TCRdb re-called the PCR reads through MiXCR. For this entry, the V and J calls and clone size follow TCRdb and not the study's own pipeline. This table has about 27,000 clones, over 15% appearing once. Study-wide findings and caveats: When malignant thyroid tumors were compared with benign nodules, TCR beta diversity was reportedly significantly higher in the malignant tumors. This held in both blood and tumor samples.

This clonotype originated in a male donor with papillary thyroid cancer or a benign thyroid nodule (not recorded which). Some clones in this sample may be carry-over from other donors' samples. The sample consisted of blood. The chain uses TRBV5-1 and TRBJ2-3, with 9 bases identical to TRBD1. The CDR3 region has the DNA TGCGCCAGCAGCACCGGACAGGGGAGTAGCACAGATACGCAGTATTTT. Translation: CASSTGQGSSTDTQYF.